The 23 T cell receptor beta chains reported below all come from one sample, sequenced in a study of regulatory T cells in long-lasting Graves disease. Construction of TCR beta libraries relied on iRepertoire HTBI primers and on Arm-PCR targeting CDR3 regions. MiXCR, run by TCRdb on the multiplex PCR reads, gives a single entry per CDR3 protein. The sample has around 320,000 distinct CDR3 sequences, 16% seen once. Time point given: newly diagnosed GD, antithyroid drugs for less than 3 months. PBMC-derived RNA was used for the TCR library. The same sample was also studied in work on T cells in Graves' hyperthyroidism and ophthalmopathy.

The input for sequencing was peripheral blood mononuclear cells (PBMCs), taken at new diagnosis, from a patient treated with antithyroid drugs. These receptors all come from a man in his forties with Graves disease.

Many counts were recorded for this clonotype. This chain links TRBV12-3 or TRBV12-4 with TRBJ2-6; tentative D call: TRBD1 (5 bases). The CDR3 runs to 15 residues. Trimming removed 6 bases from V and 2 bases from J, with 11 bases in between. The CDR3: CASRPGRPGANVLTF. The CDR3 DNA reads TGTGCCAGCAGGCCAGGGCGTCCTGGGGCCAACGTCCTGACTTTC.

This clonotype was detected only a few times. This chain uses TRBV5-1 with TRBJ1-4; D is unresolved. V lost 1 base and J 6 bases, leaving 10 bases between the germline ends. Germline assignment: CDR1 SGHRS and CDR2 YFSETQ. The CDR3 length is 14 residues. CDR3 in amino acids: CASSLLGRDEKLFF. CDR3 in DNA: TGCGCCAGCAGCTTGTTAGGACGCGATGAAAAACTGTTTTTT.

This clonotype was seen at least ten times. This sequence joins TRBV20-1 and TRBJ2-5, with TRBD2 identical over 10 bases. The germline V gene encodes CDR1 DFQATT and CDR2 SNEGSKA (reference sequence). This CDR3 is 15 amino acids long. V trimming: 4 bases; J trimming: 4 bases; junction bases outside the gene matches: 9. In DNA, the CDR3 is TGCAGTGCTACGCCGCTAGCGGGGGTACGAGAGACCCAGTACTTC. Amino acid sequence: CSATPLAGVRETQYF.

A few counts support this clonotype. The CDR3, as DNA: TGTGCCAGCAGCTCGGGGGATAGCTCCTACAATGAGCAGTTCTTC. Translation gives CASSSGDSSYNEQFF. This chain links TRBV5-6 with TRBJ2-1; a weak D match, TRBD2 (6 bases). Deletions cut 3 bases from V and 0 bases from J, with 10 bases between. This CDR3 is built from 15 residues. The germline CDR1 and CDR2 sequences are SGHDT and YYEEEE.

At least ten counts were recorded for this clonotype. The gene calls are TRBV6-2 or TRBV6-3 and TRBJ2-7, with D perhaps being TRBD1 or TRBD2 (6 bases each). The CDR3 has 16 amino acids. The germline V gene has CDR1 MNHEY and CDR2 SVGEGT. V gave up 6 bases and J gave up 4 bases, with 22 bases separating them. The CDR3 region has the DNA TGTGCCAGCAGCCCCCCTGGCTCAGGGGCGGGGTACGAGCAGTACTTC. Its translation is CASSPPGSGAGYEQYF.

As regards this clonotype: A far larger clone is only one base removed, so a read error is likely. The chain employs TRBV2 and TRBJ1-1, with D maybe TRBD1 (6 bases). This CDR3 is 13 amino acids long. Trimming removed 7 bases from V and 1 base from J, with 10 bases in between. Germline V lookup: CDR1 SNHLY, CDR2 FYNNEI. The CDR3: CASNKTGNTEAFF. Here the CDR3 DNA reads TGTGCCAGCAACAAGACAGGGAACACTGAAGCTTTCTTT.

The chain combines TRBV5-1 with TRBJ1-2; TRBD1 matches at 10 bases. The CDR3 is made up of 15 amino acids. V dropped 2 bases and J dropped 6; count of bases not matched to a gene: 7. Germline V gives CDR1 SGHRS, CDR2 YFSETQ. The CDR3 spells CASSFVDRGLDGYTF. The CDR3, as DNA: TGCGCCAGCAGCTTTGTAGACAGGGGGCTAGATGGCTACACCTTC.

The chain combines TRBV11-2 with TRBJ2-3; 13 bases fit TRBD2. The V gene end was trimmed by 6 bases and the J gene end by 6 bases; junction bases not matched to a gene: 9. Germline CDR1 reads SGHAT; CDR2 reads FQNNGV. This CDR3 region has 16 residues. CDR3 bases: TGTGCCAGCAGTTCCAGAACTAGCGGGGGGGAGGATACGCAGTATTTT. Its translation: CASSSRTSGGEDTQYF.

The rearrangement links TRBV6-2 or TRBV6-3 to TRBJ1-2; possibly TRBD1 for D (5 bases). CDR1 and CDR2 (germline): MNHEY, SVGEGT. V lost 6 bases to trimming and J lost 8 bases, with 19 bases between them. The CDR3 loop spans 14 amino acids. The CDR3 coding sequence is TGTGCCAGCAGCATCAACCGGGACGGCCGGGGCTACACCTTC. It codes for CASSINRDGRGYTF.

There are many counts of this clonotype. The chain is built from TRBV6-1 and TRBJ2-1, with D possibly being TRBD1 (5 bases). Trimming removed 4 bases at V and 8 bases at J, with 12 bases between. The length of the CDR3 is 13 residues. Per the germline V gene, CDR1 is MNHNS and CDR2 is SASEGT. The chain's CDR3 is CASSAGKLDEQFF. CDR3 nucleotide sequence: TGTGCCAGCAGTGCAGGGAAGCTGGATGAGCAGTTCTTC.

The chain links TRBV5-1 to TRBJ2-5; no clear D gene. There are 13 residues in the CDR3. V was shortened by 4 bases and J by 2 bases, with 9 bases between the two germline ends. The germline V gene encodes CDR1 SGHRS and CDR2 YFSETQ. Here the CDR3 DNA reads TGCGCCAGCAGCATACAGATTCAAGAGACCCAGTACTTC. Translating gives CASSIQIQETQYF.

About this clonotype: A read error is possible here, since a much larger clone lies one base away. This sequence joins TRBV28 and TRBJ1-5, with TRBD1 identical over 9 bases. This CDR3 comprises 14 residues. V was pared by 3 bases and J by 11 bases, with 8 bases of the junction left unmatched. CDR1 MDHEN and CDR2 SYDVKM come from the germline V gene. The DNA for the CDR3 is TGTGCCAGCAGTTTGACAGGGGGTTGGCAGTCCCAGCATTTT. Protein: CASSLTGGWQSQHF.

This clonotype was detected ten times or more. One end of the junction does not line up with germline, which may come from a read error. The chain joins TRBV7-7 to TRBJ2-7; 10 bases map to TRBD1. The CDR3 consists of 15 residues. Germline values: CDR1 SSHAT, CDR2 FNYEAQ (reference sequence). The CDR3 loop reads CASSLSGQGRYEQYF. DNA of the CDR3: TGTGCTAGCAGCTTGTCGGGACAGGGGCGATACGAGCAGTACTTC.

This clonotype showed up many times. This chain joins TRBV12-3 or TRBV12-4 and TRBJ2-5, with 7 nucleotides matching TRBD1. Germline trimming cut 6 bases from V and 1 base from J; bases unmatched to any gene: 5. The CDR3 covers 14 residues. The CDR3, as DNA: TGTGCCAGCAGACCGGACAGGACCCAAGAGACCCAGTACTTC. Its translation is CASRPDRTQETQYF.

This clonotype came up many times. One end of the junction varies from germline; a read error may be responsible. The genes are TRBV5-1 and TRBJ1-4; TRBD1 matches at 8 bases. Germline V gene lookup returns CDR1 SGHRS and CDR2 YFSETQ. The CDR3 has 14 residues. CDR3 in amino acids: CASSLDRATEKLFF. The CDR3 coding sequence is TGCGCCAGCAGTTTGGACAGGGCAACTGAAAAACTGTTTTTT.

This clonotype has at least ten counts. This sequence joins TRBV18 and TRBJ1-1, with D hard to call. V lost 8 bases and J 4 bases, leaving 8 bases between the germline ends. Germline loops: CDR1 KGHSH, CDR2 LQKENI. The CDR3 consists of 11 residues. The CDR3: CASSRSTEAFF. The DNA of the CDR3 is TGTGCCAGCAGTCGGAGCACTGAAGCTTTCTTT.

This chain uses TRBV24-1 with TRBJ2-1; 8 bases fit TRBD2. V gave up 1 base and J gave up 9 bases; unmatched junction bases: 7. CDR1 is KGHDR and CDR2 is SFDVKD in the germline V gene. This CDR3 contains 15 residues. The CDR3 bases are TGTGCCACCAGTGATTTTGCGGGGGGCCTTGGTGAGCAGTTCTTC. Translating it yields CATSDFAGGLGEQFF.

This clonotype was picked up many times. This rearrangement joins TRBV24-1 to TRBJ2-1, with D perhaps matching TRBD1 or TRBD2 (5 bases each). Trimming removed 9 bases from V and 7 bases from J, with 21 bases in between. Germline loops: CDR1 KGHDR, CDR2 SFDVKD. This CDR3 contains 15 residues. The CDR3 protein is CATSTRGSYPNEQFF. CDR3 DNA: TGTGCCACCTCCACGAGGGGCTCCTATCCGAATGAGCAGTTCTTC.

This clonotype came up many times. The J gene is TRBJ2-7, the V gene TRBV24-1, with D perhaps TRBD1 or TRBD2 (5 bases each). CDR1 and CDR2 (germline): KGHDR, SFDVKD. V gave up 4 bases and J gave up 2 bases, with 11 bases separating them. The CDR3 loop spans 14 amino acids. The CDR3 sequence is CATSDPGRTYEQYF. CDR3 nucleotide sequence: TGTGCCACCAGTGACCCGGGACGGACCTACGAGCAGTACTTC.

This clonotype was recorded at least ten times. The genes are TRBV2 and TRBJ2-1; D may correspond to TRBD1 or TRBD2 (6 bases each). The CDR3 runs to 15 residues. In germline, CDR1 is SNHLY, CDR2 FYNNEI. Between the trimmed V and J ends, which lost 4 bases and 6 bases, there was a span of 16 bases. The CDR3 is CASSVYGGPINEQFF. CDR3 DNA: TGTGCCAGCAGTGTTTATGGGGGGCCGATCAATGAGCAGTTCTTC.

The chain couples TRBV2 to TRBJ1-6; D gene uncertain. CDR3 length equals 14 residues. The germline V gene has CDR1 SNHLY and CDR2 FYNNEI. The V end lost 7 bases, the J end lost 6 bases, and 13 bases lay between the germline ends. This chain's CDR3 is CASMVTIGNSPLHF. Written as DNA, the CDR3 is TGTGCCAGCATGGTCACGATCGGTAATTCACCCCTCCACTTT.

This clonotype was found many times. The rearrangement uses TRBV20-1 and TRBJ2-1; D is undetermined. V lost 5 bases to trimming and J lost 7 bases, with 12 bases between them. The CDR3 is 12 amino acids. Germline CDR1 and CDR2: DFQATT and SNEGSKA (reference sequence). DNA of the CDR3: TGCAGTGCTGCAGCTTGGGTTAATGAGCAGTTCTTC. Translating gives CSAAAWVNEQFF.

This sequence joins TRBV20-1 and TRBJ1-2; TRBD1 agrees at 10 bases. The CDR3 totals 14 residues. The J segment lost 6 bases and the V segment lost 1 base, leaving 5 bases of the junction unmatched. Looked up from germline, CDR1 is DFQATT and CDR2 is SNEGSKA (reference sequence). The DNA for the CDR3 is TGCAGTGCTAGAGGACAGGGGGCGCGGGATGGCTACACCTTC. This encodes CSARGQGARDGYTF.